This TCR beta chain was recovered during a study of control samples from healthy donors and cancer patients. This CDR3 has 15 residues. V lost 0 bases and J lost 4, with 12 bases in between. Germline-derived CDR1 and CDR2 are KGHSH and LQKENI. Clones were sequenced by immunoSEQ multiplex PCR, and TCRdb holds only the in-frame ones, with some missing. This sample has hundreds of thousands of clones, with approximately 92% found just once. Sample: PBMCs. The chain joins TRBV18 to TRBJ1-2; D unclear. The sequence came from a man aged 35 to 55 with head and neck cancer. The CDR3 DNA is TGTGCCAGCTCACCACCTGCTGGAGGAGGCTATGGCTACACCTTC. Translation gives CASSPPAGGGYGYTF.